The 31 T cell receptor beta chains listed next were all sequenced from one sample in a study of breast tumors, draining lymph nodes, adjacent tissues. Breast cancer patients provided tissue from their axillary draining lymph nodes. TCRdb independently ran MiXCR on the multiplex PCR reads; one entry per CDR3 protein. This sample has approximately 100,000 distinct CDR3 sequences, with roughly 20% found just once. The sequenced sample was axillary lymph node tissue. These receptors were collected from a female donor with breast cancer. Some clones in this sample may be carry-over from other donors' samples.

This clonotype was seen at least ten times. The genes are TRBV2 and TRBJ2-1; TRBD2 matches 11 bases. CDR3 length equals 17 residues. V dropped 3 bases and J dropped 8; count of bases not matched to a gene: 12. CDR1 and CDR2 (germline): SNHLY, FYNNEI. As DNA, the CDR3 is TGTGCCAGCAGTGAGGGGTCTAGCGGGGGGCGCGCCGATGAGCAGTTCTTC. It codes for CASSEGSSGGRADEQFF.

This clonotype was seen many times. The chain is built from TRBV12-3 or TRBV12-4 and TRBJ2-2; unclear D gene. The CDR3 has 12 residues. Trimming removed 7 bases at V and 5 bases at J, with 8 bases between. DNA of the CDR3: TGTGCCAGCAATCTGGGGACCGGGGAGCTGTTTTTT. Translating it yields CASNLGTGELFF.

With respect to this clonotype: This could be a read error, since a much larger clone is one nucleotide away. J is TRBJ1-4 and V is TRBV13; D may be TRBD1 (5 bases). This CDR3 has 15 residues. V lost 4 bases to trimming and J lost 10 bases, with 19 bases between them. Germline-derived CDR1 and CDR2 are PRHDT and FYEKMQ (reference sequence). The CDR3 coding sequence is TGTGCCAGCAGCTCAAGACAGAATGGGAGTGGAAAACTGTTTTTT. Encoded protein: CASSSRQNGSGKLFF.

This clonotype showed up just a few times. Here the CDR3 DNA reads TGTGCCTGGAGTCATCTACGACAATGGACAGGGGGCGCGTATGGCTACACCTTC. This sequence encodes CAWSHLRQWTGGAYGYTF. The V and J genes are TRBV30 and TRBJ1-2, with TRBD1 matching over 11 bases. This CDR3 region has 18 residues. Trimming removed 2 bases from V and 5 bases from J; junction bases left unmatched: 16. Germline loops: CDR1 GTSNPN, CDR2 SVGIG (reference sequence). Full variable domain (remainder filled in from reference TRBV30 and TRBJ1-2): SQTIHQWPATLVQPVGSPLSLECTVEGTSNPNLYWYRQAAGRGLQLLFYSVGIGQISSEVPQNLSASRPQDRQFILSSKKLLLSDSGFYLCAWSHLRQWTGGAYGYTFGSGTRLTVV.

V usage is TRBV20-1 and J usage is TRBJ2-1; 14 nucleotides align to TRBD2. Germline CDR1 DFQATT, CDR2 SNEGSKA (reference sequence). V lost 0 bases to trimming and J lost 0 bases; unmatched junction nucleotides: 7. The CDR3 spans 19 residues. CDR3 sequence reads: CSARDSLTSGGGSYNEQFF. In DNA, the CDR3 is TGCAGTGCTAGAGATAGCTTGACTAGCGGGGGGGGCTCCTACAATGAGCAGTTCTTC.

Note on this clonotype: This may come from a read error, since a much larger clone is one base off. The CDR3: CAGSSMGRSYYGYTF. Written as DNA, the CDR3 is TGTGCCGGCAGTTCCATGGGACGGTCTTACTATGGCTACACCTTC. J is TRBJ1-2 and V is TRBV27; possibly TRBD1 for D (5 bases). The CDR3 runs to 15 residues. Germline lookup yields CDR1 MNHEY and CDR2 SMNVEV (reference sequence).

Comment on this clonotype: Given a much more abundant clone one base away, this may be a read error. This sequence joins TRBV9 and TRBJ2-7, with TRBD1 matching over 7 bases. Looked up from germline, CDR1 is SGDLS and CDR2 is YYNGEE. The CDR3 has 15 residues. The CDR3 loop reads CASSVGDSYSYEQCF. CDR3 in DNA: TGTGCCAGCAGCGTAGGGGACAGTTACTCCTACGAGCAGTGCTTC.

The chain combines TRBV28 with TRBJ2-7, with 10 bases that match TRBD1. Germline CDR1 is MDHEN and CDR2 is SYDVKM. V trimming: 4 bases; J trimming: 1 base; junction bases outside the gene matches: 7. The CDR3 is 16 residues long. The CDR3: CASSSLLGQGSYEQYF. The CDR3 bases are TGTGCCAGCAGTTCCCTCTTGGGACAGGGGTCCTACGAGCAGTACTTC. Drawing the rest from reference TRBV28 and TRBJ2-7, the complete variable domain is DVKVTQSSRYLVKRTGEKVFLECVQDMDHENMFWYRQDPGLGLRLIYFSYDVKMKEKGDIPEGYSVSREKKERFSLILESASTNQTSMYLCASSSLLGQGSYEQYFGPGTRLTVT.

This clonotype was counted many times. The chain joins TRBV20-1 to TRBJ2-3; D remains unclear. Germline CDR1 and CDR2: DFQATT and SNEGSKA (reference sequence). The V and J ends lost 0 bases and 3 bases respectively, with 10 bases between them. The CDR3 consists of 14 residues. CDR3 in amino acids: CSARESSWTDTQYF. CDR3 coding DNA: TGCAGTGCTAGAGAATCTTCTTGGACAGATACGCAGTATTTT.

A few counts support this clonotype. The chain combines TRBV5-4 with TRBJ2-1; D is unresolved. The CDR3 length is 13 residues. V dropped 3 bases and J dropped 5 bases, with 9 bases sitting between them. Germline values: CDR1 SGHNT, CDR2 YYREEE (reference sequence). Here the CDR3 reads CASSSSRNNEQFF. Here the CDR3 DNA reads TGTGCCAGCAGCTCTTCTAGAAACAATGAGCAGTTCTTC.

This clonotype was counted ten times or more. This chain uses TRBV19 with TRBJ2-1; possible D gene TRBD2, 5 bases. The CDR3 has 12 residues. Trimming took off 6 bases at V and 3 bases at J, with 6 bases between the two ends. Germline assignment: CDR1 LNHDA and CDR2 SQIVND (reference sequence). The CDR3: CASRGVYNEQFF. As DNA, the CDR3 is TGTGCCAGTAGGGGAGTCTACAATGAGCAGTTCTTC.

The table lists this clonotype with many counts. This rearrangement joins TRBV5-1 to TRBJ2-7, with TRBD2 matching 8 bases. V lost 3 bases, J lost 0 bases, and 5 bases stayed unmatched. This CDR3 contains 15 residues. Germline V gene data show CDR1 as SGHRS and CDR2 as YFSETQ. The DNA of the CDR3 is TGCGCCAGCAGCTGGAGCGGGAGCGCCTCCTACGAGCAGTACTTC. Translated: CASSWSGSASYEQYF.

This clonotype has just a few counts. V gene TRBV4-1 combines with J gene TRBJ2-1, with TRBD2 matching over 11 bases. V trimming: 1 base; J trimming: 0 bases; junction bases outside the gene matches: 11. Per the germline V gene, CDR1 is MGHRA and CDR2 is YSYEKL. This CDR3 is 20 amino acids long. The CDR3 sequence: CASSQGRLAGRRSSYNEQFF. The CDR3 coding sequence is TGCGCCAGCAGCCAAGGCCGACTAGCGGGACGCAGAAGCTCCTACAATGAGCAGTTCTTC.

This clonotype was seen only once. A much larger clone is a single base away; this may be a read error. CDR3 protein: CASSPGQGASLF. The CDR3, as DNA: TGTGCCAGCAGCCCCGGACAGGGAGCGTCCCTCTTC. The chain recombines TRBV7-2 with TRBJ2-1, with 8 bases lining up with TRBD1. Germline V lookup: CDR1 SGHTA, CDR2 FQGNSA. CDR3 length: 12 amino acids.

This clonotype was detected many times. The chain joins TRBV7-6 to TRBJ2-5, with 11 bases matching TRBD1. This CDR3 comprises 16 residues. Germline lookup yields CDR1 SGHVS and CDR2 FNYEAQ. Trimming at V came to 1 base and at J to 4 bases, leaving 5 bases not matched to a gene. The CDR3 spells CASSLGSGTGGETQYF. Written as DNA, the CDR3 is TGTGCCAGCAGCTTAGGTTCAGGGACAGGGGGAGAGACCCAGTACTTC.

This clonotype has a count of ten or more. The rearrangement uses TRBV11-2 and TRBJ2-7, with D unclear. Germline values: CDR1 SGHAT, CDR2 FQNNGV. The CDR3 is 16 residues long. Trimming cost V 2 bases and J 3 bases, with 17 bases left between them. CDR3 sequence reads: CASSLSATLNLYEQYF. The CDR3 DNA reads TGTGCCAGCAGCTTATCAGCAACCTTAAACCTCTACGAGCAGTACTTC.

V is TRBV6-2 or TRBV6-3 and J is TRBJ2-3; no clear D gene. Germline V gene data show CDR1 as MNHEY and CDR2 as SVGEGT. CDR3 length: 15 amino acids. V lost 2 bases to trimming and J lost 1 base, with 10 bases between them. The CDR3 reads CASSYVVDRTDTQYF. CDR3 sequence (DNA): TGTGCCAGCAGTTACGTGGTGGACCGCACAGATACGCAGTATTTT.

This clonotype was seen more than once but under ten times. The chain uses TRBV19 and TRBJ1-2; 12 bases fit TRBD1. This CDR3 has 15 residues. The V gene's germline CDR1 is LNHDA and CDR2 SQIVND (reference sequence). The trim removed 8 bases at V and 7 bases at J, leaving 11 bases unmatched. CDR3 sequence (DNA): TGTGCCAGTTCTCCGGGACAGGGGGCGTTCAGTGGCTACACCTTC. Translating gives CASSPGQGAFSGYTF.

This clonotype was recorded only once. The chain employs TRBV20-1 and TRBJ2-4; D is uncertain. The CDR3 length is 16 residues. The germline V gene encodes CDR1 DFQATT and CDR2 SNEGSKA (reference sequence). Trimming shortened V by 5 bases and J by 3 bases, and 20 bases separated the two germline ends. CDR3 coding DNA: TGCAGTGCTTTCCGGCTGGGCTGGGCCTTCAAAAACATTCAGTACTTC. This gives the protein CSAFRLGWAFKNIQYF.

This clonotype was picked up many times. The CDR3 DNA follows: TGTGCCAGCAGTTCGGAGCTTACCTACGAGCAGTACTTC. Its translation is CASSSELTYEQYF. The chain couples TRBV27 to TRBJ2-7, with no clear D. Germline V gives CDR1 MNHEY, CDR2 SMNVEV (reference sequence). The CDR3 loop spans 13 amino acids. The germline V and J ends were trimmed by 4 bases and 2 bases, with 9 bases remaining between them.

This clonotype occurred many times. This sequence joins TRBV15 and TRBJ2-3, with D unresolved. Germline lookup yields CDR1 LNHNV and CDR2 YYDKDF (reference sequence). Trimming left V 0 bases short and J 6 bases short, with 4 bases between. CDR3 length: 12 residues. The CDR3 loop reads CATSREGDTQYF. The CDR3 coding sequence is TGTGCCACCAGCAGAGAGGGGGATACGCAGTATTTT.

A few counts support this clonotype. The chain recombines TRBV5-1 with TRBJ1-2, with a possible D match to TRBD1 (6 bases). The CDR3 is 13 residues long. With 4 bases removed from V and 14 bases from J, the gap between germline ends came to 21 bases. Germline V gene lookup returns CDR1 SGHRS and CDR2 YFSETQ. CDR3 in DNA: TGCGCCAGCAGCACCAACCGCGGGGGGGGGGCTACCTTC. This gives the protein CASSTNRGGGATF.

Concerning this clonotype: A clone one base away is much larger, so this may be a read error. Because it lacks the conserved phenylalanine or tryptophan at the end, this CDR3 is likely a read error. This chain links TRBV20-1 with TRBJ2-3; 9 nucleotides align to TRBD2. With V trimmed by 5 bases and J by 3 bases, 12 bases remained unmatched. This CDR3 has 16 amino acids. Germline loops: CDR1 DFQATT, CDR2 SNEGSKA (reference sequence). The CDR3 coding sequence is TGCAGTGCTGGGGGGACTAGCCCAAAGGGGACAGATACGCAGTATCTT. It encodes CSAGGTSPKGTDTQYL.

This clonotype was recorded at least ten times. The chain uses TRBV6-6 and TRBJ2-5; D gene ambiguous. The CDR3 has 12 residues. The germline V gene encodes CDR1 MNHNY and CDR2 SVGAGI (reference sequence). Trimming removed 2 bases from V and 5 bases from J, with 6 bases in between. In DNA form, the CDR3 reads TGTGCCAGCAGTTACGTTAAGGAGACCCAGTACTTC. Residues: CASSYVKETQYF.

Many counts were recorded for this clonotype. The chain uses TRBV20-1 and TRBJ2-1; unclear D gene. Per germline, CDR1 DFQATT and CDR2 SNEGSKA (reference sequence). This CDR3 region has 10 residues. V lost 4 bases and J 5 bases, leaving 3 bases between the germline ends. The CDR3 spells CSAIHNEQFF. DNA for the CDR3: TGCAGTGCTATTCACAATGAGCAGTTCTTC.

The sample holds many counts of this clonotype. The chain is built from TRBV27 and TRBJ2-7, with 12 bases lining up with TRBD2. CDR3 size: 15 residues. CDR1 is MNHEY and CDR2 is SMNVEV in the germline V gene (reference sequence). The V gene end was trimmed by 5 bases and the J gene end by 3 bases; junction bases not matched to a gene: 5. CDR3 residues: CASSTATSGSYEQYF. The CDR3 DNA reads as TGTGCCAGCAGTACGGCGACTAGCGGGAGCTACGAGCAGTACTTC.

Comments on this clonotype: The germline gene is not matched at one end of the junction; a read error may be the cause. The chain has TRBV27 and TRBJ2-7; 12 nucleotides match TRBD2. Germline CDR1 MNHEY, CDR2 SMNVEV (reference sequence). The CDR3 runs to 17 residues. The DNA of the CDR3 is TGTGCCGGCAGTTTAATCCCCTCTAGCGGGAGGGTCTACGAGCAGTACTTC. It codes for CAGSLIPSSGRVYEQYF.

This clonotype was seen repeatedly, ten times or more. The gene calls are TRBV5-6 and TRBJ2-5; D is perhaps TRBD2 (5 bases). The V gene lost 2 bases and the J gene lost 1 base, with 12 bases spanning the gap. Germline V gene data show CDR1 as SGHDT and CDR2 as YYEEEE. The CDR3 totals 15 residues. The chain's CDR3 is CASSFRRGSQETQYF. DNA of the CDR3: TGTGCCAGCAGCTTTAGACGGGGATCCCAAGAGACCCAGTACTTC.

This clonotype was recorded at least ten times. This chain links TRBV5-5 with TRBJ2-7; 8 bases agree with TRBD1. The CDR3 extends over 16 amino acids. J lost 0 bases, V lost 4 bases, and 9 bases had no gene match. Germline lookup yields CDR1 SGHKS and CDR2 YYEKEE (reference sequence). CDR3: CASSPKDRASSYEQYF. The CDR3, as DNA: TGTGCCAGCAGCCCCAAGGACAGGGCGAGCTCCTACGAGCAGTACTTC.

There are many counts of this clonotype. The chain carries TRBV9 and TRBJ2-2; D uncertain. The CDR3 is 15 residues long. The germline V gene has CDR1 SGDLS and CDR2 YYNGEE. V lost 0 bases, J lost 5 bases, and 11 bases lay in between. The CDR3 spells CASSVDPIGTGELFF. The CDR3 DNA reads as TGTGCCAGCAGCGTAGATCCGATTGGGACCGGGGAGCTGTTTTTT.

This clonotype was found many times. This chain connects TRBV5-8 to TRBJ1-5, with 10 nucleotides matching TRBD1. Germline CDR1 reads SGHTS; CDR2 reads YDEGEE. This CDR3 has 15 amino acids. V shed 0 bases, J shed 5 bases, and the junction held 2 bases outside the gene matches. CDR3 sequence reads: CASSLGGTGDQPQHF. The CDR3, as DNA: TGTGCCAGCAGCTTGGGCGGGACAGGGGATCAGCCCCAGCATTTT.